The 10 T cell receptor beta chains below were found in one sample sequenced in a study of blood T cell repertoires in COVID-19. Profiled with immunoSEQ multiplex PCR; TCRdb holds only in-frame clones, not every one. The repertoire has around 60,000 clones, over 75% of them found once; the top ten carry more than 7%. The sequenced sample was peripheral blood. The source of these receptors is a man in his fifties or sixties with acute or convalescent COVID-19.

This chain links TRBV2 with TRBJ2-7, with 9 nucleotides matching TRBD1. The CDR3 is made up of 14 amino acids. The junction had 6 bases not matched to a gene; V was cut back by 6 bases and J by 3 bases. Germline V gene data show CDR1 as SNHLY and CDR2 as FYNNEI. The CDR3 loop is CASSVQGADYEQYF. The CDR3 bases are TGTGCCAGCAGCGTACAGGGGGCAGACTACGAGCAGTACTTC. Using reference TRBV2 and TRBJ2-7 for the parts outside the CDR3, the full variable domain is EPEVTQTPSHQVTQMGQEVILRCVPISNHLYFYWYRQILGQKVEFLVSFYNNEISEKSEIFDDQFSVERPDGSNFTLKIRSTKLEDSAMYFCASSVQGADYEQYFGPGTRLTVT.

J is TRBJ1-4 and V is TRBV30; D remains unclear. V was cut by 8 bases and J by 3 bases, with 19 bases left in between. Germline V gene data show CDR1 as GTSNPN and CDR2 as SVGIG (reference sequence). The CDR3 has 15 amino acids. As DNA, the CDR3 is TGTGCCGCAAAAAACCCAGCGTACGCTAATGAAAAACTGTTTTTT. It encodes CAAKNPAYANEKLFF.

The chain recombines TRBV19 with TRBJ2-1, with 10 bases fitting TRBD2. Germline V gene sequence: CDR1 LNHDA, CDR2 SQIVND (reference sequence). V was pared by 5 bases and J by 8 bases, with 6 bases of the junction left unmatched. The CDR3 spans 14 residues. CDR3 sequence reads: CASSRSGGAHEQFF. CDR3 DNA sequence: TGTGCCAGTAGTCGGAGCGGGGGGGCCCATGAGCAGTTCTTC.

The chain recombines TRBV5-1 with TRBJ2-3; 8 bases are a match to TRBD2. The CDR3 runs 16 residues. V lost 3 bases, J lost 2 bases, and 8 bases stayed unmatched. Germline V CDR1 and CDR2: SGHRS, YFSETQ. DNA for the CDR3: TGCGCCAGCAGCTCGGGAGTAGCGGGATTCACAGATACGCAGTATTTT. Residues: CASSSGVAGFTDTQYF.

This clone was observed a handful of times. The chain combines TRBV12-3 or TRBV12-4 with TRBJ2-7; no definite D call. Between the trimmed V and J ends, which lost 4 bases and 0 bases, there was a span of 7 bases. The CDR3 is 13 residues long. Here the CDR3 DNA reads TGTGCCAGCAGTTACTTGAGCTCCTACGAGCAGTACTTC. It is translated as CASSYLSSYEQYF.

The CDR3 here is CASSRPPGEHTGELFF. CDR3 nucleotide sequence: TGTGCCAGCAGCCGGCCCCCAGGGGAACACACCGGGGAGCTGTTTTTT. This chain connects TRBV5-4 to TRBJ2-2, with D possibly matching TRBD1 (6 bases). The V end lost 4 bases, the J end lost 3 bases, and 16 bases lay between the germline ends. The CDR3 runs to 16 residues. Germline V gene lookup returns CDR1 SGHNT and CDR2 YYREEE (reference sequence).

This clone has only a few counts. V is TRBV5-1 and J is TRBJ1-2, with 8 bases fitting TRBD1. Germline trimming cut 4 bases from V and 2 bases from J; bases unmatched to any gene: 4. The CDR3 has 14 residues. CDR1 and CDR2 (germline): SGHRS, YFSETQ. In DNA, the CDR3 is TGCGCCAGCAGCCCACGGACAGGGAACTATGGCTACACCTTC. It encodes CASSPRTGNYGYTF. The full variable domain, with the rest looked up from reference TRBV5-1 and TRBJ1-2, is KAGVTQTPRYLIKTRGQQVTLSCSPISGHRSVSWYQQTPGQGLQFLFEYFSETQRNKGNFPGRFSGRQFSNSRSEMNVSTLELGDSALYLCASSPRTGNYGYTFGSGTRLTVV.

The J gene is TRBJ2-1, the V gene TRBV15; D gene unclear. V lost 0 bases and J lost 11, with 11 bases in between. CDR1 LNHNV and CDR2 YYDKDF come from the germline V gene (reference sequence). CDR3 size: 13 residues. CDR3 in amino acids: CATSRDDFAKQFF. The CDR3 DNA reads TGTGCCACCAGCAGAGATGACTTTGCTAAGCAGTTCTTC.

DNA for the CDR3: TGTGCCAGCTCGAAAGAGTACAGGGACGGTTCGTACGAGCAGTACTTC. Protein sequence: CASSKEYRDGSYEQYF. The chain links TRBV6-6 to TRBJ2-7; tentative D call: TRBD1 (6 bases). The CDR3 runs 16 residues. Trimming shortened V by 8 bases and J by 4 bases, and 24 bases separated the two germline ends. Germline CDR1 MNHNY, CDR2 SVGAGI (reference sequence).

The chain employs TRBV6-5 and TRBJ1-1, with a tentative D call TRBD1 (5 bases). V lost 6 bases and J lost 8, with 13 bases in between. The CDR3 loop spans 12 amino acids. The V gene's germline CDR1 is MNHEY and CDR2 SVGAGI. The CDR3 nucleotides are TGTGCCAGCAGGTGGGGGGAATACGAAGCTTTCTTT. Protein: CASRWGEYEAFF.